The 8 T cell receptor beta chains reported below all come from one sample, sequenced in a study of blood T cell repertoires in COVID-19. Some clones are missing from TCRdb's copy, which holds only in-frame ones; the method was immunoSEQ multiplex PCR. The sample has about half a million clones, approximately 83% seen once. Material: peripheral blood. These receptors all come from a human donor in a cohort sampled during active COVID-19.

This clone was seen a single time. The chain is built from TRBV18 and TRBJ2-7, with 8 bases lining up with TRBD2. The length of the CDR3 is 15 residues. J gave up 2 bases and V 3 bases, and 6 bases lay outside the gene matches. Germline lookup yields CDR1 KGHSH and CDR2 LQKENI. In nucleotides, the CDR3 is TGTGCCAGCTCACCCCTAGCGGGTATAACCTACGAGCAGTACTTC. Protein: CASSPLAGITYEQYF.

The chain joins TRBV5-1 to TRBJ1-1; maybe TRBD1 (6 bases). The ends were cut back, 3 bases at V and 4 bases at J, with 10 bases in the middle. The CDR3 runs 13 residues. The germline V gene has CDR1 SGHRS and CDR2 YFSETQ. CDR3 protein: CASSSLGGTEAFF. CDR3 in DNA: TGCGCCAGCAGCTCGTTAGGGGGCACTGAAGCTTTCTTT.

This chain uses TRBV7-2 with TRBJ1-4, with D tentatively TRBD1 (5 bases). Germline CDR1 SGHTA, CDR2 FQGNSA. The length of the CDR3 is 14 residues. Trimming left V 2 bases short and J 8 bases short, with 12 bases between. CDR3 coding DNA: TGTGCCAGCAGCTTATCGGGGGGTTACGAAAAACTGTTTTTT. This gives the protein CASSLSGGYEKLFF. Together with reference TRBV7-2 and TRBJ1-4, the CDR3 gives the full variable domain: GAGVSQSPSNKVTEKGKDVELRCDPISGHTALYWYRQSLGQGLEFLIYFQGNSAPDKSGLPSDRFSAERTGGSVSTLTIQRTQQEDSAVYLCASSLSGGYEKLFFGSGTQLSVL.

The chain's CDR3 is CASSRTGGTEAFF. The CDR3 DNA sequence: TGTGCCAGTAGCCGGACAGGTGGCACTGAAGCTTTCTTT. The chain recombines TRBV19 with TRBJ1-1; 7 nucleotides line up with TRBD1. The CDR3 runs 13 residues. Trimming took 6 bases from V and 4 from J; bases not matched to a gene: 5. Germline-derived CDR1 and CDR2 are LNHDA and SQIVND (reference sequence).

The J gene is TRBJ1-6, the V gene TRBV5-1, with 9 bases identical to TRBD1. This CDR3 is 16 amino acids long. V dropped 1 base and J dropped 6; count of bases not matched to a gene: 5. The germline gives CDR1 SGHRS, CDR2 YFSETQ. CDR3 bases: TGCGCCAGCAGCTTGCTGGGACAGGGTGGTAATTCACCCCTCCACTTT. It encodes CASSLLGQGGNSPLHF.

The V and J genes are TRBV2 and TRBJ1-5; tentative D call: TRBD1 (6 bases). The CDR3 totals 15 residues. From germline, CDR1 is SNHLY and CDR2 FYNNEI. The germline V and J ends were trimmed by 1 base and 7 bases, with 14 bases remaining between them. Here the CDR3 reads CASSEDRVQGQPQHF. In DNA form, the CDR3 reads TGTGCCAGCAGTGAAGACAGGGTACAAGGGCAGCCCCAGCATTTT.

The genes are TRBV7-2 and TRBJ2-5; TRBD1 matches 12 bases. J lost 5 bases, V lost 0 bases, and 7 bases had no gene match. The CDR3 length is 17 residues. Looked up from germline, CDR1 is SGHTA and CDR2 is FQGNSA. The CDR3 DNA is TGTGCCAGCAGCTTAGCGCCCCTCGGGACAGGGGGCGAGACCCAGTACTTC. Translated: CASSLAPLGTGGETQYF.

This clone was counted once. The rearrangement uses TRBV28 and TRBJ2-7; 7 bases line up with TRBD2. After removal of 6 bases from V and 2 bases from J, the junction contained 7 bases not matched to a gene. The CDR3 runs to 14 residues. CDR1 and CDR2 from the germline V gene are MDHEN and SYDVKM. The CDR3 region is CASSQLALAYEQYF. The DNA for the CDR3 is TGTGCCAGCAGCCAACTAGCGTTAGCCTACGAGCAGTACTTC.